Listed below are T cell receptor beta chains from one sample, sequenced in a study of cytomegalovirus exposure and HLA in healthy donors. TCRdb keeps only in-frame clones here, not all; method: immunoSEQ multiplex PCR. The sample lists roughly 120,000 clones, 15% occurring once. The specimen was PBMCs. The source of these receptors is a woman aged 18-29 years in good health and CMV-seronegative. CDR3s include the opening cysteine and the closing phenylalanine or tryptophan. Each record gives: D gene, clone size, J gene, V gene, CDR3 protein, CDR3 DNA. The D gene is left open where the match is weak. For some rows the clone size is stated as once, few or many, or as a class when expanded; others skip it.

TRBD1,NA,TRBJ2-2,TRBV6-1,CASSHGQGNTGELFF,TGTGCCAGCAGTCACGGACAGGGGAACACCGGGGAGCTGTTTTTT
TRBD2,NA,TRBJ2-7,TRBV19,CASSPAGGREIREQYF,TGTGCCAGTAGTCCCGCGGGAGGGCGGGAGATTAGGGAGCAGTACTTC
NA,NA,TRBJ1-2,TRBV5-6,CASSLEGRGYGYTF,TGTGCCAGCAGCTTGGAGGGGCGCGGCTATGGCTACACCTTC
TRBD2,NA,TRBJ2-7,TRBV6-5,CASRSYSGSAEQYF,TGTGCCAGCAGATCCTATAGCGGGAGTGCCGAGCAGTACTTC
NA,NA,TRBJ2-3,TRBV7-6,CASSLVGFDPPAADTQYF,TGTGCCAGCAGCTTAGTTGGGTTTGACCCTCCGGCGGCAGATACGCAGTATTTT
TRBD2,few,TRBJ2-7,TRBV5-1,CASSLSAGGTYEQYF,TGCGCCAGCAGCTTGAGTGCGGGGGGGACTTACGAGCAGTACTTC
NA,few,TRBJ2-6,TRBV6-6,CASTPSGANVLTF,TGTGCCAGCACTCCCTCTGGGGCCAACGTCCTGACTTTC
NA,few,TRBJ1-2,TRBV19,CASSIDGNGYTF,TGTGCCAGTAGTATAGACGGTAATGGCTACACCTTC
NA,NA,TRBJ2-3,TRBV6-5,CASSYSADSSDTQYF,TGTGCCAGCAGTTACTCGGCAGATTCGTCAGATACGCAGTATTTT
TRBD1,NA,TRBJ2-7,TRBV28,CASSQQGVAVNYEQYF,TGTGCCAGCAGCCAACAGGGGGTAGCTGTAAACTACGAGCAGTACTTC
TRBD2,once,TRBJ2-1,TRBV5-1,CASSLVSGSSYNEQFF,TGCGCCAGCAGCTTGGTCAGCGGGAGCTCCTACAATGAGCAGTTCTTC
NA,few,TRBJ1-5,TRBV28,CASSLYNQPQHF,TGTGCCAGCAGTCTCTATAATCAGCCCCAGCATTTT
TRBD1,NA,TRBJ2-7,TRBV30,CAWSQTGPEQYF,TGTGCCTGGAGTCAGACAGGGCCCGAGCAGTACTTC
NA,NA,TRBJ1-6,TRBV6-1,CASSFRGSPLHF,TGTGCCAGCAGTTTCCGGGGTTCACCCCTCCACTTT
TRBD2,NA,TRBJ2-2,TRBV7-2,CASSTGLAVNTGELFF,TGTGCCAGCAGCACGGGACTAGCGGTGAACACCGGGGAGCTGTTTTTT
TRBD2,NA,TRBJ2-1,TRBV4-3,CASSRSGGAPYNEQFF,TGCGCCAGCAGCCGATCCGGGGGGGCCCCCTACAATGAGCAGTTCTTC
NA,NA,TRBJ2-7,TRBV7-9,CASSLGGDGEQYF,TGTGCCAGCAGCTTAGGCGGGGACGGTGAGCAGTACTTC
NA,few,TRBJ1-5,TRBV27,CASSPGPGQPQHF,TGTGCCAGCAGTCCCGGTCCGGGTCAGCCCCAGCATTTT